What follows are 28 T cell receptor beta chains derived from one specimen sequenced in a study of blood T cells in healthy people across ages (dated by TCRdb to 2014 to 2015). The library was made by 5' RACE. The run used an Illumina HiSeq 2500. The second PCR ran for about 6 to 11 cycles and used a J-beta primer mix along with a sample-barcoded 5' primer. TCRdb reprocessed the public reads (quality trimming at Q25 with fastp, clone calling with MiXCR) and kept in-frame beta chains. Every distinct CDR3 protein forms one entry, paired with its most common genes and DNA. The table for this sample lists around 1,100,000 distinct CDR3 sequences; 35% to 45% of them were counted only once. The ten largest account for around 13% of the sample. The sample taken for sequencing was blood. Receptors were obtained from a man younger than 30 in good health.

This clonotype was recorded once. The chain has TRBV4-3 and TRBJ2-4; no clear D gene. The DNA end lines up better with TRBJ2-7; the J call may be wrong. The CDR3 contains 16 residues. The germline CDR1 and CDR2 sequences are LGHNA and YSLEER. Here the CDR3 DNA reads TGCGCCAGCAGCCAAGATAGAGGCAGGAACTCCTACGAGCAGTACTTC. Its translation is CASSQDRGRNSYEQYF.

This clonotype has a count of ten or more. The chain joins TRBV29-1 to TRBJ1-2, with 8 bases identical to TRBD1. The CDR3 sequence is 12 residues long. J gave up 6 bases and V 6 bases, and 6 bases lay outside the gene matches. In germline, CDR1 is SQVTM, CDR2 ANQGSEA. Here the CDR3 reads CSVDTGGNGYTF. CDR3 bases: TGCAGCGTAGATACAGGGGGGAATGGCTACACCTTC.

V is TRBV4-1 and J is TRBJ2-5, with D possibly matching TRBD2 (5 bases). V was shortened by 2 bases and J by 2 bases, with 12 bases between the two germline ends. Looked up from germline, CDR1 is MGHRA and CDR2 is YSYEKL. This CDR3 spans 15 amino acids. CDR3: CASSQTPGRQETQYF. The CDR3 DNA follows: TGCGCCAGCAGCCAAACACCGGGGAGACAAGAGACCCAGTACTTC.

This clonotype has just a few counts. V gene TRBV20-1 combines with J gene TRBJ2-3, with 7 bases lining up with TRBD2. Germline trimming cut 3 bases from V and 5 bases from J; bases unmatched to any gene: 20. CDR1 is DFQATT and CDR2 is SNEGSKA in the germline V gene (reference sequence). This CDR3 region has 18 residues. CDR3 nucleotides: TGCAGTGCTAGGAGAAGGGTAACTCGGACTGGCGGGGGAGATACGCAGTATTTT. Translating it yields CSARRRVTRTGGGDTQYF.

Ten or more counts support this clonotype. The chain links TRBV12-3 or TRBV12-4 to TRBJ1-1; D is undetermined. The CDR3 totals 12 residues. V shed 5 bases and J shed 2 bases, with 6 bases lying between them. For the CDR3, the DNA is TGTGCCAGCAGTCAGGTCAACACTGAAGCTTTCTTT. Its translation: CASSQVNTEAFF.

The V gene is TRBV20-1, the J gene TRBJ1-5, with 9 bases identical to TRBD1. Per the germline V gene, CDR1 is DFQATT and CDR2 is SNEGSKA (reference sequence). V was pared by 5 bases and J by 0 bases, with 5 bases of the junction left unmatched. The CDR3 runs 15 residues. The CDR3 DNA follows: TGCAGTGCTCGGACAGGGGTTAGTAGCAATCAGCCCCAGCATTTT. This encodes CSARTGVSSNQPQHF.

The V call is TRBV7-3, the J call TRBJ2-1, with 8 bases matching TRBD2. Germline values: CDR1 SGHTA, CDR2 FQGTGA. Germline trimming cut 1 base from V and 8 bases from J; bases unmatched to any gene: 10. The CDR3 sequence is 16 residues long. DNA for the CDR3: TGTGCCAGCAGCTTAAGTACCGGGACTAGTGGCTATGAGCAGTTCTTC. Amino acids: CASSLSTGTSGYEQFF.

This clonotype showed up just a few times. CDR3 region: CSVTTGMGSQPQHF. For the CDR3, the DNA is TGCAGCGTTACTACAGGGATGGGGAGTCAGCCCCAGCATTTT. The J gene is TRBJ1-5, the V gene TRBV29-1; D might be TRBD1 (6 bases). Per germline, CDR1 SQVTM and CDR2 ANQGSEA. The germline V and J ends were trimmed by 5 bases and 6 bases, with 17 bases remaining between them. The CDR3 length is 14 residues.

The chain uses TRBV20-1 and TRBJ2-2, with D perhaps given as TRBD1 or TRBD2 (6 bases each). The CDR3 length is 14 residues. The V end lost 6 bases, the J end lost 2 bases, and 13 bases lay between the germline ends. CDR1 and CDR2 (germline): DFQATT, SNEGSKA (reference sequence). CDR3: CSARGHHNTGELFF. The CDR3 nucleotides read TGCAGTGCGCGGGGACACCATAACACCGGGGAGCTGTTTTTT.

This chain links TRBV7-9 with TRBJ1-1; D is ambiguous. This CDR3 region has 15 residues. Germline CDR1 SEHNR, CDR2 FQNEAQ (reference sequence). V lost 3 bases to trimming and J lost 0 bases, with 11 bases between them. CDR3 sequence reads: CASSFYAGLNTEAFF. The CDR3 region has the DNA TGTGCCAGCAGCTTTTATGCGGGTTTGAACACTGAAGCTTTCTTT.

The chain carries TRBV28 and TRBJ1-2; no reliable D call. V was trimmed by 5 bases and J by 5 bases, leaving 12 bases between them. The CDR3 covers 13 residues. The germline CDR1 and CDR2 sequences are MDHEN and SYDVKM. The CDR3 sequence is CASSVRQPYGYTF. The CDR3 DNA reads as TGTGCCAGCAGTGTAAGACAACCGTATGGCTACACCTTC.

Only a few counts were recorded for this clonotype. A much more abundant neighbour one base away suggests this may be a read error. This rearrangement joins TRBV4-3 to TRBJ2-1, with 9 bases identical to TRBD2. V was pared by 6 bases and J by 6 bases, with 6 bases of the junction left unmatched. Germline values: CDR1 LGHNA, CDR2 YSLEER. The CDR3 is 14 residues long. The CDR3: CASSVAGEVNEQFF. In nucleotides, the CDR3 is TGCGCCAGCAGTGTAGCGGGGGAGGTCAATGAGCAGTTCTTC.

This clonotype has more than one count but fewer than ten. This chain uses TRBV18 with TRBJ2-7; D remains ambiguous. V lost 3 bases to trimming and J lost 3 bases, with 6 bases between them. This CDR3 contains 12 residues. CDR1 KGHSH and CDR2 LQKENI come from the germline V gene. Here the CDR3 DNA reads TGTGCCAGCTCACCTTCCAACTACGAGCAGTACTTC. Amino acids: CASSPSNYEQYF.

J is TRBJ2-7 and V is TRBV11-2; D uncertain. Germline V gives CDR1 SGHAT, CDR2 FQNNGV. This CDR3 is built from 12 residues. Between the trimmed V and J ends, which lost 0 bases and 6 bases, there was a span of 6 bases. In DNA, the CDR3 is TGTGCCAGCAGCTTAGATAACGCCGAGCAGTACTTC. This encodes CASSLDNAEQYF.

The chain joins TRBV13 to TRBJ2-2, with TRBD1 matching 9 bases. The CDR3 runs 17 residues. Germline-derived CDR1 and CDR2 are PRHDT and FYEKMQ (reference sequence). The V segment lost 5 bases and the J segment 1 base; nucleotides outside the gene matches: 8. The CDR3 loop is CASSAYGTGMNTGELFF. CDR3 sequence (DNA): TGTGCCAGCAGCGCATACGGGACAGGGATGAACACCGGGGAGCTGTTTTTT.

The gene calls are TRBV9 and TRBJ2-5; D might be TRBD1 (5 bases). Trimming shortened V by 4 bases and J by 11 bases, and 12 bases separated the two germline ends. Per the germline V gene, CDR1 is SGDLS and CDR2 is YYNGEE. The CDR3 spans 11 residues. Written as DNA, the CDR3 is TGTGCCAGCAGCAAGGACACGGAGCAGTACTTC. Its translation is CASSKDTEQYF.

This rearrangement joins TRBV28 to TRBJ2-2; D is uncertain. The CDR3 sequence is 14 residues long. V was clipped by 7 bases and J by 0 bases, with 9 bases between them. Germline V lookup: CDR1 MDHEN, CDR2 SYDVKM. CDR3 DNA: TGTGCCAGCACCTTCCGGGCGAACACCGGGGAGCTGTTTTTT. Amino acid sequence: CASTFRANTGELFF.

This rearrangement joins TRBV12-3 or TRBV12-4 to TRBJ1-2; D remains unclear. The CDR3 spans 12 residues. The V and J ends lost 8 bases and 8 bases respectively, with 15 bases between them. CDR3 in DNA: TGTGCCAGCCCCCACCGGATGGGAGGCTACACCTTC. Protein sequence: CASPHRMGGYTF.

J is TRBJ1-1 and V is TRBV2, with 7 nucleotides matching TRBD1. The CDR3 spans 15 residues. Germline V gene lookup returns CDR1 SNHLY and CDR2 FYNNEI. V was clipped by 7 bases and J by 5 bases; unmatched bases: 13. The CDR3 nucleotides are TGTGCCAGCACAGTCGGGCGACAGGGCGGTACTGAAGCTTTCTTT. Protein: CASTVGRQGGTEAFF.

V and J are TRBV4-3 and TRBJ2-1; D gene unclear. The CDR3 runs to 17 residues. V was shortened by 1 base and J by 7 bases, with 20 bases between the two germline ends. CDR1 LGHNA and CDR2 YSLEER come from the germline V gene. The CDR3 DNA follows: TGCGCCAGCAGCCAAGTCTCCTCCGGCTACATAGGGAATGAGCAGTTCTTC. Translation: CASSQVSSGYIGNEQFF.

The chain recombines TRBV11-3 with TRBJ2-5, with D hard to call. The J call may be incorrect, as the DNA end agrees better with TRBJ2-4. The germline V gene has CDR1 SGHNT and CDR2 YENEEA. The CDR3 loop spans 15 amino acids. The CDR3 sequence: CASSPSADNENIQYF. CDR3 DNA sequence: TGTGCCAGCAGCCCTTCGGCAGACAACGAAAACATTCAGTACTTC.

This chain joins TRBV6-1 and TRBJ2-6; 10 bases are shared with TRBD1. Germline CDR1 reads MNHNS; CDR2 reads SASEGT. V dropped 2 bases and J dropped 1; count of bases not matched to a gene: 11. The CDR3 length is 20 residues. The CDR3 DNA is TGTGCCAGCAGTGAAAGGAAGGGGACAGGGGCTTTTTCTGGGGCCAACGTCCTGACTTTC. Protein product: CASSERKGTGAFSGANVLTF.

The chain recombines TRBV6-5 with TRBJ2-1; a weak D match, TRBD1 (6 bases). The last part of the DNA fits TRBJ2-7 better; the J call may be wrong. CDR3 length: 17 amino acids. Looked up from germline, CDR1 is MNHEY and CDR2 is SVGAGI. CDR3 amino acids: CASSYSLGGPPYNEQYF. DNA of the CDR3: TGTGCCAGCAGTTACTCGCTAGGGGGTCCTCCCTACAATGAGCAGTACTTC.

J is TRBJ2-3 and V is TRBV4-3; D remains ambiguous. This CDR3 comprises 14 residues. Trimming took 1 base from V and 6 from J, leaving 11 bases between them. The germline CDR1 and CDR2 sequences are LGHNA and YSLEER. CDR3 nucleotides: TGCGCCAGCAGCCAAGGGGATCTGGGGGATACGCAGTATTTT. Its protein is CASSQGDLGDTQYF.

This sequence joins TRBV3-1 and TRBJ1-1; TRBD1 matches at 7 bases. The CDR3 is 15 residues long. Germline V lookup: CDR1 LGHDT, CDR2 YNNKEL (reference sequence). Trimming took 6 bases from V and 0 from J; bases not matched to a gene: 7. The CDR3, as DNA: TGTGCCAGCAGACAGGCGGGACAGATGAACACTGAAGCTTTCTTT. Its translation is CASRQAGQMNTEAFF.

The chain joins TRBV6-2 or TRBV6-3 to TRBJ2-3, with 8 bases aligning to TRBD1. CDR3 size: 14 residues. Germline trimming cut 6 bases from V and 7 bases from J; bases unmatched to any gene: 9. Germline loops: CDR1 MNHEY, CDR2 SVGEGT. Here the CDR3 reads CASRWAGGRNTQYF. In DNA, the CDR3 is TGTGCCAGCAGATGGGCAGGGGGCAGAAATACGCAGTATTTT.

The chain recombines TRBV23-1 with TRBJ2-7; TRBD1 agrees at 7 bases. TRBV23-1 has ORF status, its function being uncertain. The CDR3 is 14 amino acids. Trimming took 4 bases from V and 7 from J; bases not matched to a gene: 10. The CDR3 loop is CASSPNRGPCEQYF. Written as DNA, the CDR3 is TGCGCCAGCAGTCCGAACAGGGGCCCTTGTGAGCAGTACTTC.

This clonotype was counted between two and nine times. The rearrangement joins TRBV9 to TRBJ2-1, with 12 bases fitting TRBD2. CDR3 length: 19 amino acids. The J segment lost 0 bases and the V segment lost 1 base, leaving 8 bases of the junction unmatched. The germline gives CDR1 SGDLS, CDR2 YYNGEE. The CDR3 region has the DNA TGTGCCAGCAGCGTACGACTAGCGGGGGCCGTCGTCTCCTACAATGAGCAGTTCTTC. Its protein product is CASSVRLAGAVVSYNEQFF.